The 32 T cell receptor beta chains below all came from one sample that was sequenced in a study of cytomegalovirus exposure and HLA in healthy donors. Amplification used 60 Vbeta primers and 13 Jbeta primers. The table came from immunoSEQ multiplex PCR; TCRdb's copy has only in-frame clones and leaves some out. In the table there are 150,000 to 200,000 clones, approximately 80% of which are singletons. The sequenced sample consisted of PBMCs. These TCRs come from a woman aged 18-29 years in good health and CMV-seronegative.

The V gene is TRBV4-2, the J gene TRBJ2-3; 10 bases match TRBD1. The CDR3 extends over 18 amino acids. Germline CDR1 is LGHNA and CDR2 is YNFKEQ. The V segment lost 1 base and the J segment 4 bases; nucleotides outside the gene matches: 11. CDR3 loop: CASSQVRGGQGQADTQYF. CDR3 in DNA: TGTGCCAGCAGCCAAGTTCGAGGGGGACAGGGGCAGGCAGATACGCAGTATTTT.

This clone was observed a single time. The chain has TRBV29-1 and TRBJ2-3; tentatively, D is TRBD2 (7 bases). Germline loops: CDR1 SQVTM, CDR2 ANQGSEA. V shed 7 bases and J shed 7 bases, with 27 bases lying between them. The CDR3 contains 16 residues. Here the CDR3 DNA reads TGCAGCGCCCACCGGGGGGCTAGCGGCCCGGGGAATACGCAGTATTTT. Translated: CSAHRGASGPGNTQYF.

The J gene is TRBJ1-2, the V gene TRBV28; D unresolved. The CDR3 is 12 amino acids. From germline, CDR1 is MDHEN and CDR2 SYDVKM. Between the trimmed V and J ends, which lost 6 bases and 6 bases, there was a span of 11 bases. The CDR3 reads CASSIDWNGYTF. For the CDR3, the DNA is TGTGCCAGCAGCATTGACTGGAATGGCTACACCTTC.

V usage is TRBV7-9 and J usage is TRBJ1-1; perhaps TRBD1 as D (6 bases). V dropped 3 bases and J dropped 2 bases, with 10 bases sitting between them. Germline assignment: CDR1 SEHNR and CDR2 FQNEAQ (reference sequence). The CDR3 covers 14 residues. DNA of the CDR3: TGTGCCAGCAGCTTGCAGGGGCTCAACACTGAAGCTTTCTTT. Translated: CASSLQGLNTEAFF.

The chain links TRBV19 to TRBJ1-2, with 8 positions matching TRBD1. The CDR3 contains 14 residues. CDR1 and CDR2 (germline): LNHDA, SQIVND (reference sequence). V shed 3 bases and J 4 bases; nucleotides not matched to a gene: 4. The DNA of the CDR3 is TGTGCCAGTAGTATCTCAGGACAGGGCTATGGCTACACCTTC. Translating it yields CASSISGQGYGYTF.

The chain employs TRBV11-3 and TRBJ2-1, with TRBD2 identical over 11 bases. The CDR3 is 20 amino acids. Germline CDR1 is SGHNT and CDR2 is YENEEA. V shed 2 bases, J shed 7 bases, and the junction held 19 bases outside the gene matches. The CDR3 reads CASSLHLSLASGRIGNEQFF. As DNA, the CDR3 is TGTGCCAGCAGCTTACACCTCTCTTTGGCTAGCGGGAGGATCGGAAATGAGCAGTTCTTC.

The genes are TRBV9 and TRBJ1-1; 9 nucleotides line up with TRBD1. Germline assignment: CDR1 SGDLS and CDR2 YYNGEE. The CDR3 covers 15 residues. Trimming took 4 bases from V and 5 from J; bases not matched to a gene: 9. The CDR3 sequence is CASSPTGGRGTEAFF. The CDR3 DNA reads TGTGCCAGCAGCCCCACAGGGGGCCGGGGGACTGAAGCTTTCTTT.

This clone was seen once. The gene calls are TRBV5-4 and TRBJ1-1; 7 bases map to TRBD1. This CDR3 region has 15 residues. Germline V gene sequence: CDR1 SGHNT, CDR2 YYREEE (reference sequence). V lost 3 bases, J lost 1 base, and 6 bases stayed unmatched. CDR3 sequence: CASSWPGTANTEAFF. CDR3 sequence (DNA): TGTGCCAGCAGCTGGCCCGGGACAGCGAACACTGAAGCTTTCTTT.

This clone was counted a few times. V gene TRBV10-1 combines with J gene TRBJ2-5; 7 bases line up with TRBD2. The CDR3 has 17 residues. Germline assignment: CDR1 WNHNN and CDR2 SYGVQD (reference sequence). V was pared by 0 bases and J by 0 bases, with 7 bases of the junction left unmatched. CDR3 in DNA: TGCGCCAGCAGTGAGTCGTTGGGGGAGGGTAACCAAGAGACCCAGTACTTC. It yields the protein CASSESLGEGNQETQYF.

V usage is TRBV7-9 and J usage is TRBJ2-1; 7 positions agree with TRBD2. The junction had 0 bases not matched to a gene; V was cut back by 6 bases and J by 4 bases. The CDR3 loop spans 12 amino acids. Per the germline V gene, CDR1 is SEHNR and CDR2 is FQNEAQ (reference sequence). CDR3 sequence (DNA): TGTGCCAGCAGGGGAGGGTACAATGAGCAGTTCTTC. This gives the protein CASRGGYNEQFF.

The chain carries TRBV7-2 and TRBJ2-5; no clear D gene. The CDR3 covers 13 residues. CDR1 and CDR2 (germline): SGHTA, FQGNSA. The germline V and J ends were trimmed by 4 bases and 5 bases, with 11 bases remaining between them. CDR3 amino acids: CASSSARGETQYF. In DNA form, the CDR3 reads TGTGCCAGCAGCTCCGCTAGAGGCGAGACCCAGTACTTC.

CDR3 protein: CASSPWTDPPYEQYF. CDR3 sequence (DNA): TGTGCCAGTAGTCCCTGGACTGATCCACCCTACGAGCAGTACTTC. The gene calls are TRBV19 and TRBJ2-7; D perhaps matches TRBD2 (5 bases). Germline values: CDR1 LNHDA, CDR2 SQIVND (reference sequence). V was trimmed by 5 bases and J by 2 bases, leaving 16 bases between them. The CDR3 contains 15 residues.

The chain recombines TRBV7-2 with TRBJ2-1; TRBD1 matches at 9 bases. The CDR3 consists of 15 residues. V gave up 6 bases and J gave up 0 bases; unmatched junction bases: 3. Germline V gene sequence: CDR1 SGHTA, CDR2 FQGNSA. This CDR3 reads CASRDRGRSYNEQFF. CDR3 coding DNA: TGTGCCAGCAGGGACAGGGGCCGCTCCTACAATGAGCAGTTCTTC.

V and J are TRBV9 and TRBJ1-1; D remains ambiguous. This CDR3 comprises 13 residues. V dropped 2 bases and J dropped 3 bases, with 8 bases sitting between them. Germline CDR1 reads SGDLS; CDR2 reads YYNGEE. The CDR3 here is CASSVGWDTEAFF. CDR3 sequence (DNA): TGTGCCAGCAGCGTGGGCTGGGACACTGAAGCTTTCTTT.

The rearrangement joins TRBV7-2 to TRBJ2-3, with 9 bases fitting TRBD2. Germline CDR1 SGHTA, CDR2 FQGNSA. This CDR3 is 16 amino acids long. The J segment lost 1 base and the V segment lost 2 bases, leaving 4 bases of the junction unmatched. This CDR3 is CASSLSAGGGTDTQYF. CDR3 sequence (DNA): TGTGCCAGCAGCTTATCGGCGGGAGGGGGCACAGATACGCAGTATTTT.

The chain has TRBV7-9 and TRBJ2-7; a weak D match, TRBD1 (9 bases). This CDR3 comprises 17 residues. V lost 4 bases, J lost 4 bases, and 23 bases lay in between. CDR1 is SEHNR and CDR2 is FQNEAQ in the germline V gene (reference sequence). The CDR3 spells CASSWRGQGGGPYEQYV. The CDR3 DNA reads TGTGCCAGCAGCTGGAGGGGACAGGGCGGGGGGCCATACGAGCAGTACGTC.

The V gene is TRBV7-2, the J gene TRBJ1-1; the D gene is possibly TRBD1 (5 bases). V gave up 2 bases and J gave up 7 bases, with 11 bases separating them. Germline V lookup: CDR1 SGHTA, CDR2 FQGNSA. The CDR3 consists of 13 residues. The chain's CDR3 is CASSLSRQREAFF. The CDR3 DNA reads as TGTGCCAGCAGCTTATCTCGACAGCGTGAAGCTTTCTTT.

The chain employs TRBV30 and TRBJ1-5; 8 nucleotides agree with TRBD1. V lost 5 bases, J lost 4 bases, and 13 bases stayed unmatched. There are 16 residues in the CDR3. Germline V gene sequence: CDR1 GTSNPN, CDR2 SVGIG (reference sequence). Here the CDR3 reads CAWGTTLGQGNQPQHF. The CDR3 nucleotides read TGTGCCTGGGGTACAACCCTCGGACAGGGAAATCAGCCCCAGCATTTT. The entire variable domain, with the rest obtained from reference TRBV30 and TRBJ1-5, is as follows: SQTIHQWPATLVQPVGSPLSLECTVEGTSNPNLYWYRQAAGRGLQLLFYSVGIGQISSEVPQNLSASRPQDRQFILSSKKLLLSDSGFYLCAWGTTLGQGNQPQHFGDGTRLSIL.

This clone was seen more than once but under ten times. The chain links TRBV2 to TRBJ1-2, with D unclear. Germline CDR1 is SNHLY and CDR2 is FYNNEI. CDR3 length: 13 amino acids. Trimming removed 0 bases at V and 4 bases at J, with 6 bases between. The CDR3 coding sequence is TGTGCCAGCAGTGAAGCGCTAGGCTATGGCTACACCTTC. Residues: CASSEALGYGYTF.

In the case of this clone: Relative to the germline gene, one junction end is altered; a read error may explain this. This sequence joins TRBV6-5 and TRBJ2-1, with D possibly matching TRBD2 (6 bases). The germline V gene has CDR1 MNHEY and CDR2 SVGAGI. This CDR3 spans 13 amino acids. The CDR3 bases are TGTGCCAGCAGCTACTTGACCGGGAGTGAGCAGTTCTTC. Its protein product is CASSYLTGSEQFF.

This rearrangement joins TRBV27 to TRBJ2-7; TRBD1 matches 8 bases. The CDR3 loop spans 15 amino acids. Germline CDR1 and CDR2: MNHEY and SMNVEV (reference sequence). V trimming: 6 bases; J trimming: 7 bases; junction bases outside the gene matches: 14. For the CDR3, the DNA is TGTGCCAGCAGGTTAAGACAGGGGCAGACGGGAGAGCAGTACTTC. This translates into CASRLRQGQTGEQYF.

This clone was seen a few times. This chain links TRBV30 with TRBJ1-2; tentatively, D is TRBD1 (6 bases). The CDR3 spans 14 residues. Germline loops: CDR1 GTSNPN, CDR2 SVGIG (reference sequence). Trimming stripped 5 bases from V and 7 bases from J, with 20 bases between. The CDR3 DNA follows: TGTGCCTGGCTTAAGGACAGTGGGTTCGGTGGCTACACCTTC. It specifies CAWLKDSGFGGYTF.

This sequence joins TRBV29-1 and TRBJ2-1, with 9 bases fitting TRBD1. CDR1 is SQVTM and CDR2 is ANQGSEA in the germline V gene. CDR3 length: 14 amino acids. Germline trimming cut 7 bases from V and 4 bases from J; bases unmatched to any gene: 8. The CDR3 coding sequence is TGCAGCGCTATTATAGGACAGGGGTACAATGAGCAGTTCTTC. It encodes CSAIIGQGYNEQFF.

In this sample, this clone turned up a few times. The chain combines TRBV10-1 with TRBJ1-1; 7 positions match TRBD1. V lost 6 bases to trimming and J lost 0 bases; unmatched junction nucleotides: 4. The CDR3 length is 14 residues. Germline loops: CDR1 WNHNN, CDR2 SYGVQD (reference sequence). CDR3 amino acids: CASSSTGLNTEAFF. CDR3 DNA sequence: TGCGCCAGCAGCTCGACAGGGTTGAACACTGAAGCTTTCTTT.

This chain joins TRBV28 and TRBJ1-5; tentatively, D is TRBD1 (5 bases). Germline assignment: CDR1 MDHEN and CDR2 SYDVKM. The V gene lost 5 bases and the J gene lost 7 bases, with 12 bases spanning the gap. The CDR3 is 13 residues long. The CDR3 DNA sequence: TGTGCCAGCAGTCGTCGTTCAGGGCAGCCCCAGCATTTT. Its translation: CASSRRSGQPQHF.

The V and J genes are TRBV2 and TRBJ1-1; no reliable D call. CDR1 and CDR2 from the germline V gene are SNHLY and FYNNEI. V was pared by 7 bases and J by 7 bases, with 19 bases between. There are 14 residues in the CDR3. CDR3 in DNA: TGTGCCAGCATTGGACTGGTGGGTTTCAGTGAAGCTTTCTTT. It codes for CASIGLVGFSEAFF.

The chain combines TRBV10-1 with TRBJ1-1; D is uncertain. Trimming pared 3 bases from V and 6 bases from J, leaving 17 bases between. This CDR3 contains 15 residues. The germline CDR1 and CDR2 sequences are WNHNN and SYGVQD (reference sequence). CDR3 DNA: TGCGCCAGCAGTGATCGTTTAGGAGGTCCCTCTGAAGCTTTCTTT. It yields the protein CASSDRLGGPSEAFF.

J is TRBJ2-3 and V is TRBV5-4, with 9 bases lining up with TRBD2. The germline V gene has CDR1 SGHNT and CDR2 YYREEE (reference sequence). The CDR3 contains 14 residues. V shed 4 bases and J 6 bases; nucleotides not matched to a gene: 6. The CDR3, as DNA: TGTGCCAGCAGCGCTAGTAGCGGGAGCGATACGCAGTATTTT. Translation gives CASSASSGSDTQYF. The whole variable domain, filled in from reference TRBV5-4 and TRBJ2-3, reads ETGVTQSPTHLIKTRGQQVTLRCSSQSGHNTVSWYQQALGQGPQFIFQYYREEENGRGNFPPRFSGLQFPNYSSELNVNALELDDSALYLCASSASSGSDTQYFGPGTRLTVL.

Points on this clone: Germline is not matched at one junction end, which may reflect a read error. CDR3 residues: CTSSLRFGGSTDTQYF. The CDR3 DNA is TGTACCAGCAGCCTCCGGTTTGGCGGGAGTACAGATACGCAGTATTTT. The chain uses TRBV11-3 and TRBJ2-3; 7 bases are shared with TRBD2. CDR3 length: 16 amino acids. Germline CDR1 SGHNT, CDR2 YENEEA.

The gene calls are TRBV28 and TRBJ1-2; 9 bases are shared with TRBD1. CDR3 length: 15 residues. Germline trimming cut 4 bases from V and 4 bases from J; bases unmatched to any gene: 7. Germline V lookup: CDR1 MDHEN, CDR2 SYDVKM. In DNA, the CDR3 is TGTGCCAGCAGTTCCCGGACAGGGGTGGGCTATGGCTACACCTTC. The encoded protein is CASSSRTGVGYGYTF.

This chain connects TRBV11-2 to TRBJ2-7, with 7 bases identical to TRBD1. The J segment lost 0 bases and the V segment lost 3 bases, leaving 5 bases of the junction unmatched. Germline V gene sequence: CDR1 SGHAT, CDR2 FQNNGV. CDR3 size: 15 residues. The CDR3 is CASSFGTDPSYEQYF. The CDR3 bases are TGTGCCAGCAGCTTCGGGACAGATCCCTCCTACGAGCAGTACTTC.

J is TRBJ2-4 and V is TRBV5-4; 15 nucleotides agree with TRBD2. Looked up from germline, CDR1 is SGHNT and CDR2 is YYREEE (reference sequence). With 4 bases clipped from V and 2 bases from J, the junction kept 4 bases outside the gene matches. This CDR3 contains 17 residues. The CDR3 nucleotides are TGTGCCAGCAGCGCCGGACTAGCGGGAGGGACCAAAAACATTCAGTACTTC. Translating it yields CASSAGLAGGTKNIQYF.